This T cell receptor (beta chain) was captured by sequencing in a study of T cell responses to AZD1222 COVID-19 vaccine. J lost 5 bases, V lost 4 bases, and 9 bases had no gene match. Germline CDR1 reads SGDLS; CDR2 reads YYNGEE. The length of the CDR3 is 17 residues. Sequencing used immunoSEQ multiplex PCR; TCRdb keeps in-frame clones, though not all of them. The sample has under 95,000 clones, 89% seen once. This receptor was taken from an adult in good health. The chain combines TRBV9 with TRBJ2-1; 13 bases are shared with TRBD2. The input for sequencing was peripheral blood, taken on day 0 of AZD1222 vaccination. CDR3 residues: CASSKGLAGKFHNEQFF. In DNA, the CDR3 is TGTGCCAGCAGCAAGGGACTAGCGGGAAAGTTCCACAATGAGCAGTTCTTC.